The text below deals with one T cell receptor (beta chain). This entry is derived from a study of blood T cell repertoires in COVID-19. Study-level background: Researchers got acute and convalescent COVID-19 samples from the United States, Italy and Spain. PBMCs, B-cell-depleted T cells, or T cells were the source of the cDNA or gDNA that made up the material.

Per the study methods: It was from reference gene primer amplification that nucleated cell counts were estimated. The data were produced by immunoSEQ multiplex PCR, yet TCRdb's version contains in-frame clones alone and is incomplete. The V and J calls and clone size are taken from that table; D and trimming were inferred from the DNA. The table has around 46,000 clones, approximately 85% seen once. Trimming pared 2 bases from V and 3 bases from J, leaving 12 bases between. The V gene's germline CDR1 is SGHRS and CDR2 YFSETQ. The CDR3 runs to 15 residues. The V and J genes are TRBV5-1 and TRBJ2-1; maybe TRBD1 (5 bases). The TCR originated in a human donor in a cohort sampled during active COVID-19. The donor label of this sample is uncertain. Sequencing used peripheral blood. The CDR3 here is CASSFLQGRYNEQFF. DNA for the CDR3: TGCGCCAGCAGCTTCCTTCAGGGTCGCTACAATGAGCAGTTCTTC.